These 12 T cell receptor beta chains share one sample of origin, sequenced in a study of T cell repertoires in cytomegalovirus infection. TCRdb re-called the reads with MiXCR, one entry per CDR3 protein. Of around 290,000 distinct CDR3 sequences in the sample, around 25% were seen once. The sequenced sample consisted of PBMCs. The receptors were sampled from a human donor in good health (CMV status not recorded). Some clones in this sample may be carry-over from other donors' samples.

The V and J genes are TRBV5-1 and TRBJ1-3; D is unclear. V shed 1 base and J shed 0 bases, with 5 bases lying between them. The CDR3 totals 14 residues. CDR1 and CDR2 from the germline V gene are SGHRS and YFSETQ. The DNA for the CDR3 is TGCGCCAGCAGCTTGTCAATCTCTGGAAACACCATATATTTT. This gives the protein CASSLSISGNTIYF. The full variable domain, rest sourced from reference TRBV5-1 and TRBJ1-3, is KAGVTQTPRYLIKTRGQQVTLSCSPISGHRSVSWYQQTPGQGLQFLFEYFSETQRNKGNFPGRFSGRQFSNSRSEMNVSTLELGDSALYLCASSLSISGNTIYFGEGSWLTVV.

The J gene is TRBJ2-2, the V gene TRBV29-1; 12 bases match TRBD1. V was clipped by 6 bases and J by 7 bases; unmatched bases: 3. The CDR3 is made up of 13 amino acids. The germline V gene has CDR1 SQVTM and CDR2 ANQGSEA. The CDR3 sequence: CSVGQGAGGELFF. The CDR3 DNA reads TGCAGCGTGGGACAGGGGGCTGGCGGGGAGCTGTTTTTT.

This clonotype was picked up many times. V gene TRBV7-2 combines with J gene TRBJ2-7; 7 bases are shared with TRBD1. Germline-derived CDR1 and CDR2 are SGHTA and FQGNSA. V shed 5 bases, J shed 1 base, and the junction held 11 bases outside the gene matches. There are 16 residues in the CDR3. The CDR3 DNA sequence: TGTGCCAGCAGCACTCGACAGGGTCTAGGGTCCTACGAGCAGTACTTC. Protein sequence: CASSTRQGLGSYEQYF. Combining the CDR3 with reference TRBV7-2 and TRBJ2-7 gives the whole variable domain GAGVSQSPSNKVTEKGKDVELRCDPISGHTALYWYRQSLGQGLEFLIYFQGNSAPDKSGLPSDRFSAERTGGSVSTLTIQRTQQEDSAVYLCASSTRQGLGSYEQYFGPGTRLTVT.

This clonotype was counted once. The J gene is TRBJ2-3, the V gene TRBV20-1; D uncertain. Germline lookup yields CDR1 DFQATT and CDR2 SNEGSKA (reference sequence). The V end was cut by 0 bases, the J end by 1 base, with 11 bases between. The CDR3 has 15 residues. The CDR3 spells CSARDTRVGTDTQYF. CDR3 nucleotides: TGCAGTGCTAGAGATACACGGGTAGGCACAGATACGCAGTATTTT.

This rearrangement joins TRBV11-2 to TRBJ2-7; the match to TRBD2 covers 11 bases. CDR1 is SGHAT and CDR2 is FQNNGV in the germline V gene. The V segment lost 5 bases and the J segment 4 bases; nucleotides outside the gene matches: 10. CDR3 size: 16 residues. CDR3 protein: CASSERLAGLHYEQYF. In DNA form, the CDR3 reads TGTGCCAGCAGCGAACGACTAGCGGGGCTTCATTACGAGCAGTACTTC.

This rearrangement joins TRBV20-1 to TRBJ2-5; D is perhaps TRBD1 (6 bases). The CDR3 totals 12 residues. Germline V gene lookup returns CDR1 DFQATT and CDR2 SNEGSKA (reference sequence). With 6 bases removed from V and 4 bases from J, the gap between germline ends came to 12 bases. CDR3 coding DNA: TGCAGTGCCATCCCAGGGGTAGAGACCCAGTACTTC. Amino acids: CSAIPGVETQYF.

As DNA, the CDR3 is TGTGCCGGGGCCGGACAGGGGGCTGCTGAGCAGTACTTC. Protein product: CAGAGQGAAEQYF. This chain uses TRBV2 with TRBJ2-7; 11 bases map to TRBD1. Per the germline V gene, CDR1 is SNHLY and CDR2 is FYNNEI. The CDR3 has 13 residues. With 11 bases clipped from V and 7 bases from J, the junction kept 10 bases outside the gene matches. The variable domain in full, with the rest retrieved from reference TRBV2 and TRBJ2-7, is EPEVTQTPSHQVTQMGQEVILRCVPISNHLYFYWYRQILGQKVEFLVSFYNNEISEKSEIFDDQFSVERPDGSNFTLKIRSTKLEDSAMYFCAGAGQGAAEQYFGPGTRLTVT.

The chain recombines TRBV18 with TRBJ1-3, with D hard to call. Germline V gene data show CDR1 as KGHSH and CDR2 as LQKENI. The V gene lost 4 bases and the J gene lost 4 bases, with 17 bases spanning the gap. The CDR3 contains 16 residues. The CDR3 is CASSLTAPKLGNTIYF. In nucleotides, the CDR3 is TGTGCCAGCTCACTCACGGCCCCGAAGCTAGGAAACACCATATATTTT.

This clonotype was counted at least ten times. The V gene is TRBV7-2, the J gene TRBJ2-1, with 8 positions matching TRBD2. The germline V gene has CDR1 SGHTA and CDR2 FQGNSA. The CDR3 has 15 amino acids. The junction had 4 bases not matched to a gene; V was cut back by 2 bases and J by 4 bases. The CDR3 sequence is CASSLLAGSYNEQFF. CDR3 bases: TGTGCCAGCAGCTTATTAGCGGGGTCTTACAATGAGCAGTTCTTC. The entire variable domain, with the rest obtained from reference TRBV7-2 and TRBJ2-1, is as follows: GAGVSQSPSNKVTEKGKDVELRCDPISGHTALYWYRQSLGQGLEFLIYFQGNSAPDKSGLPSDRFSAERTGGSVSTLTIQRTQQEDSAVYLCASSLLAGSYNEQFFGPGTRLTVL.

This chain links TRBV7-6 with TRBJ2-2; 9 bases line up with TRBD2. V lost 4 bases and J lost 1; bases outside the gene matches: 4. CDR3 size: 16 residues. Germline V lookup: CDR1 SGHVS, CDR2 FNYEAQ. The CDR3 loop reads CASSSLTSGNTGELFF. In nucleotides, the CDR3 is TGTGCCAGCAGCTCATTGACTAGCGGGAACACCGGGGAGCTGTTTTTT. Complete variable domain (other parts from reference TRBV7-6 and TRBJ2-2): GAGVSQSPRYKVTKRGQDVALRCDPISGHVSLYWYRQALGQGPEFLTYFNYEAQQDKSGLPNDRFSAERPEGSISTLTIQRTEQRDSAMYRCASSSLTSGNTGELFFGEGSRLTVL.

The V gene is TRBV4-1, the J gene TRBJ1-1; D gene uncertain. Germline assignment: CDR1 MGHRA and CDR2 YSYEKL. This CDR3 has 13 residues. Deletions cut 1 base from V and 2 bases from J, with 5 bases between. The CDR3 sequence is CASSQVYNTEAFF. CDR3 bases: TGCGCCAGCAGCCAAGTGTACAACACTGAAGCTTTCTTT.

This clonotype has just a few counts. V usage is TRBV29-1 and J usage is TRBJ2-5, with no clear D. This CDR3 spans 12 amino acids. Trimming removed 3 bases at V and 4 bases at J, with 9 bases between. Germline V gives CDR1 SQVTM, CDR2 ANQGSEA. CDR3 nucleotides: TGCAGCGTTGATGTTGGGCGAGAGACCCAGTACTTC. Translating it yields CSVDVGRETQYF.